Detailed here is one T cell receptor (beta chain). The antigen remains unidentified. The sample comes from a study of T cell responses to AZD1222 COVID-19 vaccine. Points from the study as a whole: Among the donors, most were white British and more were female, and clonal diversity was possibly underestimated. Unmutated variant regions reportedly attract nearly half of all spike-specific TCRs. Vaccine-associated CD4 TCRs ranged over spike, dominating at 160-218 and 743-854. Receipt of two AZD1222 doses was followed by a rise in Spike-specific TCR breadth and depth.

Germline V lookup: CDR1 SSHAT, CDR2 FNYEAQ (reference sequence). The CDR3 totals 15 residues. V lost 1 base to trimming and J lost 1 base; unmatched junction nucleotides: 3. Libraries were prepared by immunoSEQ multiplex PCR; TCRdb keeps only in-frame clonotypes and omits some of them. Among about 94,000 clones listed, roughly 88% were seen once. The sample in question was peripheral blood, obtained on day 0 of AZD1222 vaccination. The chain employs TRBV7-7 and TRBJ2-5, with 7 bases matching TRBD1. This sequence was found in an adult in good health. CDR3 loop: CASSLGWTGQETQYF. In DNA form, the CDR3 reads TGTGCCAGCAGCTTAGGATGGACAGGCCAAGAGACCCAGTACTTC.